A selection of T cell receptor beta chains follows, all from one sample in a study of identical twins. One entry per CDR3 protein results from TCRdb running MiXCR on the 5' RACE reads. The table lists fewer than 800,000 distinct CDR3 sequences, about 7.1% of them singletons. These data are also associated with another study on yellow fever vaccine responses in identical twins.

Sequenced material: PBMCs. The receptors were sampled from a young woman in good health. CDR3s include the opening cysteine and the closing phenylalanine or tryptophan. The D gene is left open where the match is weak. Only part of the rows carry a size: once, few, many, or a class if the clone is expanded.

J,V,size,D,DNA,CDR3
TRBJ2-1,TRBV7-9,-,-,TGTGCCAGCAGCTTAGTGCAGGGTATCACCTACAATGAGCAGTTCTTC,CASSLVQGITYNEQFF
TRBJ2-1,TRBV3-1,-,-,TGTGCCTCCAGCAAAGCCCGTGAGTCTAGCTCCTACAATGAGCAGTTCTTC,CASSKARESSSYNEQFF
TRBJ1-3,TRBV24-1,few,-,TGTGCCACCAGTGATTTGCAGATGAGAGGATCTGGAAACACCATATATTTT,CATSDLQMRGSGNTIYF
TRBJ2-5,TRBV28,many,-,TGTGCCAGCAGTTTTCGGAGGGTAGCAAGGATCCAAGAGACCCAGTACTTC,CASSFRRVARIQETQYF
TRBJ2-1,TRBV5-1,many,-,TGCGCCAGCAGAAGCTTTCTCGGTAGCAATGAGCAGTTCTTC,CASRSFLGSNEQFF
TRBJ2-1,TRBV20-1,-,TRBD2,TGCAGTGCTAGGGCCCCGGGCGGGACAGGCGGACTAGCGGGGGCATACAATGAGCAGTTCTTC,CSARAPGGTGGLAGAYNEQFF
TRBJ1-1,TRBV20-1,many,-,TGCAGTGCTAGAGTGGGGGGCGGGAACACTGAAGCTTTCTTT,CSARVGGGNTEAFF
TRBJ2-1,TRBV12-3/TRBV12-4,few,-,TGTGCCAGCAGTCCCGGGACTCCGAGGACCTACAATGAGCAGTTCTTC,CASSPGTPRTYNEQFF
TRBJ2-7,TRBV28,-,-,TGTGCCAGCAACAGTGCCACTGACGAGCAGTACTTC,CASNSATDEQYF
TRBJ2-1,TRBV20-1,few,TRBD1,TGCAGTGCTAGTTACAGGGGGAATTACAATGAGCAGTTCTTC,CSASYRGNYNEQFF
TRBJ1-4,TRBV7-9,few,-,TGTGCCAGCAGCCCCCCCGAGGCCCCGAGAGAAAAACTGTTTTTT,CASSPPEAPREKLFF
TRBJ1-1,TRBV12-3/TRBV12-4,many,-,TGTGCCAGCCGTACACAGGGCGTTATGAACACTGAAGCTTTCTTT,CASRTQGVMNTEAFF
TRBJ1-5,TRBV3-1,few,-,TGTGCCAGCAGCCAAGATCGTACCCAGCCCCAGCATTTT,CASSQDRTQPQHF
TRBJ2-7,TRBV12-3/TRBV12-4,many,-,TGTGCCAGCAGTTTAACCCTGGGTAGTTTGGCCAACGAGCAGTACTTC,CASSLTLGSLANEQYF
TRBJ1-2,TRBV18,few,-,TGTGCCAGCTCACCACCGGGGGTTTCTGGCTACACCTTC,CASSPPGVSGYTF
TRBJ2-2,TRBV2,many,-,TGTGCCAGCAGTGACACAGGATCTACCGGGGAGCTGTTTTTT,CASSDTGSTGELFF
TRBJ2-4,TRBV12-3/TRBV12-4,-,-,TGTGCCAGCAGTACCGGTCGGGTGTCCAAAAACATTCAGTACTTC,CASSTGRVSKNIQYF
TRBJ2-2,TRBV2,many,TRBD1,TGTGCCAGCAGCGCAGGGGGCGCGAACACCGGGGAGCTGTTTTTT,CASSAGGANTGELFF
TRBJ1-5,TRBV7-8,-,-,TGTGCCAGCGGGGCGGGACTAAGCAATCAGCCCCAGCATTTT,CASGAGLSNQPQHF
TRBJ2-7,TRBV7-8,-,TRBD2,TGTGCCAGCAGCTTAACTAGCGGGGGCGAGCAGTACTTC,CASSLTSGGEQYF
TRBJ2-1,TRBV3-1,-,-,TGTGCCAGCAGCCTCCCCCCCGGACAGCAGAACAATGAGCAGTTCTTC,CASSLPPGQQNNEQFF
TRBJ1-1,TRBV5-1,few,TRBD1,TGCGCCAGCAGCTGGGGACAGGAGTTAGAAGCTTTCTTT,CASSWGQELEAFF
TRBJ1-4,TRBV4-1,few,-,TGCGCCAGCAGCCAAGGCCTGGGAACTAATGAAAAACTGTTTTTT,CASSQGLGTNEKLFF